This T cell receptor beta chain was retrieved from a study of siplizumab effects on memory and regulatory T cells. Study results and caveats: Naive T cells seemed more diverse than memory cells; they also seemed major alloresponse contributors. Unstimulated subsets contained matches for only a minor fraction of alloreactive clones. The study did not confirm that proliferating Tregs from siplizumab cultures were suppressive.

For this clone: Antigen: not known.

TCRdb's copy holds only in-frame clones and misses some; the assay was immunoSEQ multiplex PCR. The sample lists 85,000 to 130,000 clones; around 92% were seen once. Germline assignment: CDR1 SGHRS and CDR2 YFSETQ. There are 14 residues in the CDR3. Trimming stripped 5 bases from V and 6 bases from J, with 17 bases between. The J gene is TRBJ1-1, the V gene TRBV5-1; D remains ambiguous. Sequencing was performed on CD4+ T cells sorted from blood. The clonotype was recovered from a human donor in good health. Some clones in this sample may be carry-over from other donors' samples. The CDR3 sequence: CASSDTRKYSEAFF. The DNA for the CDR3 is TGCGCCAGCAGTGATACGAGGAAATACTCTGAAGCTTTCTTT.